The 21 T cell receptor beta chains below come from one sample, sequenced in a study of Ad26.COV2.S vaccination and SARS-CoV-2 variants. Clones were read by immunoSEQ multiplex PCR, and TCRdb kept only the in-frame ones, dropping some. There are roughly 350,000 clones in the sample; approximately 86% occur only once, and about 11% lies in the top ten. The treatment here: 15 to 20 received Ad26.COV2.S at low or high dose, single or two shots; roughly five received placebo; per-sample allocation not given. Day 63 after the first injection of vaccine or placebo was the sampling time. The material was peripheral blood, obtained in a trial of Ad26.COV2.S vaccine versus placebo. The receptors shown here come from a person between 18 and 59 years old who received the Ad26.COV2.S COVID-19 vaccine or a placebo.

The count of this clone is one. V and J are TRBV7-2 and TRBJ2-3, with D tentatively TRBD1 or TRBD2 (6 bases each). The V end lost 3 bases, the J end lost 3 bases, and 10 bases lay between the germline ends. The CDR3 extends over 14 amino acids. The germline V gene encodes CDR1 SGHTA and CDR2 FQGNSA. The CDR3 reads CASSFGGRTDTQYF. The CDR3 DNA reads as TGTGCCAGCAGCTTTGGGGGGCGGACAGATACGCAGTATTTT.

The chain combines TRBV7-2 with TRBJ1-5; perhaps TRBD1 as D (5 bases). CDR3 length: 15 amino acids. CDR1 SGHTA and CDR2 FQGNSA come from the germline V gene. Trimming removed 4 bases from V and 1 base from J, with 11 bases in between. The CDR3 region is CASSSGTLSNQPQHF. CDR3 nucleotides: TGTGCCAGCAGCTCTGGGACCCTCAGCAATCAGCCCCAGCATTTT. The full variable domain, with the rest looked up from reference TRBV7-2 and TRBJ1-5, is GAGVSQSPSNKVTEKGKDVELRCDPISGHTALYWYRQSLGQGLEFLIYFQGNSAPDKSGLPSDRFSAERTGGSVSTLTIQRTQQEDSAVYLCASSSGTLSNQPQHFGDGTRLSIL.

The chain employs TRBV5-5 and TRBJ1-2; D remains ambiguous. The CDR3 extends over 12 amino acids. V lost 5 bases to trimming and J lost 4 bases, with 9 bases between them. CDR1 SGHKS and CDR2 YYEKEE come from the germline V gene (reference sequence). The CDR3 loop is CASSGAFYGYTF. The CDR3 DNA follows: TGTGCCAGCAGTGGAGCCTTCTATGGCTACACCTTC. The whole variable domain, remainder taken from reference TRBV5-5 and TRBJ1-2, is DAGVTQSPTHLIKTRGQQVTLRCSPISGHKSVSWYQQVLGQGPQFIFQYYEKEERGRGNFPDRFSARQFPNYSSELNVNALLLGDSALYLCASSGAFYGYTFGSGTRLTVV.

The chain couples TRBV30 to TRBJ1-1; D unresolved. This CDR3 region has 12 residues. CDR1 and CDR2 (germline): GTSNPN, SVGIG (reference sequence). The germline V and J ends were trimmed by 3 bases and 7 bases, with 12 bases remaining between them. The CDR3 region is CAWSREIYEAFF. The DNA for the CDR3 is TGTGCCTGGAGCCGGGAAATTTATGAAGCTTTCTTT.

The chain recombines TRBV6-5 with TRBJ1-2; maybe TRBD1 (5 bases). V was pared by 7 bases and J by 4 bases, with 19 bases between. Germline lookup yields CDR1 MNHEY and CDR2 SVGAGI. The CDR3 extends over 15 amino acids. CDR3 bases: TGTGCCAGCACCCAAGACCCCAACAGGCTCTATGGCTACACCTTC. Encoded protein: CASTQDPNRLYGYTF.

The chain couples TRBV7-2 to TRBJ1-6; D is unclear. Trimming removed 5 bases at V and 10 bases at J, with 18 bases between. Germline assignment: CDR1 SGHTA and CDR2 FQGNSA. There are 15 residues in the CDR3. CDR3 region: CASSQTANLGSPLHF. CDR3 sequence (DNA): TGTGCCAGCAGCCAAACAGCGAATCTGGGATCACCCCTCCACTTT.

The chain recombines TRBV30 with TRBJ1-5; 10 bases map to TRBD1. The CDR3 runs to 15 residues. The V gene's germline CDR1 is GTSNPN and CDR2 SVGIG (reference sequence). V was pared by 3 bases and J by 4 bases, with 6 bases of the junction left unmatched. The CDR3 DNA reads TGTGCCTGGAGGGGACAGGGGTCCTTGAATCAGCCCCAGCATTTT. Translating gives CAWRGQGSLNQPQHF.

The V and J genes are TRBV4-2 and TRBJ1-3; D gene ambiguous. This CDR3 contains 16 residues. Germline CDR1 LGHNA, CDR2 YNFKEQ. With 0 bases removed from V and 0 bases from J, the gap between germline ends came to 9 bases. CDR3 DNA: TGTGCCAGCAGCCAAGAAGTGCGCTACTCTGGAAACACCATATATTTT. Amino acids: CASSQEVRYSGNTIYF.

Only a few counts were recorded for this clone. The gene calls are TRBV19 and TRBJ2-2; 7 nucleotides align to TRBD1. This CDR3 region has 16 residues. J was trimmed by 4 bases and V by 0 bases; bases with no gene match: 5. The germline V gene encodes CDR1 LNHDA and CDR2 SQIVND (reference sequence). CDR3 coding DNA: TGTGCCAGTAGTATAGAAGGGGGCGCAGGCACCGGGGAGCTGTTTTTT. It codes for CASSIEGGAGTGELFF.

V and J are TRBV25-1 and TRBJ1-1; D gene uncertain. The CDR3 extends over 11 amino acids. The V gene lost 7 bases and the J gene lost 7 bases, with 10 bases spanning the gap. Looked up from germline, CDR1 is MGHDK and CDR2 is SYGVNS. CDR3 amino acids: CASIGVVEAFF. For the CDR3, the DNA is TGTGCCAGCATTGGGGTAGTTGAAGCTTTCTTT.

This chain links TRBV6-2 or TRBV6-3 with TRBJ1-2, with D possibly matching TRBD1 (6 bases). The CDR3 length is 15 residues. Germline V gene data show CDR1 as MNHEY and CDR2 as SVGEGT. V dropped 6 bases and J dropped 7 bases, with 21 bases sitting between them. For the CDR3, the DNA is TGTGCCAGCAGCGACTCCACAGGGAAAGCCAGTGGCTACACCTTC. This translates into CASSDSTGKASGYTF.

The V call is TRBV2, the J call TRBJ2-1, with 10 bases identical to TRBD2. Losses at the gene ends were 9 bases for V and 8 bases for J; bases not matched to a gene: 16. The CDR3 consists of 16 residues. In germline, CDR1 is SNHLY, CDR2 FYNNEI. The DNA for the CDR3 is TGTGCCAGTGACAACCCGGCTAGCGGGAGAGCCGATGAGCAGTTCTTC. Translation: CASDNPASGRADEQFF.

This chain connects TRBV19 to TRBJ2-1; 13 nucleotides line up with TRBD2. The germline V gene encodes CDR1 LNHDA and CDR2 SQIVND (reference sequence). Trimming took 4 bases from V and 7 from J; bases not matched to a gene: 7. CDR3 length: 16 amino acids. DNA for the CDR3: TGTGCCAGTAGTACCTCCGGGACTAGCGGGGTTAATGAGCAGTTCTTC. This codes for CASSTSGTSGVNEQFF.

The J gene is TRBJ2-5, the V gene TRBV7-2; unclear D gene. The CDR3 has 13 residues. CDR1 is SGHTA and CDR2 is FQGNSA in the germline V gene. Trimming shortened V by 3 bases and J by 1 base, and 6 bases separated the two germline ends. The CDR3 protein is CASSFPPQETQYF. Here the CDR3 DNA reads TGTGCCAGCAGCTTCCCTCCCCAAGAGACCCAGTACTTC.

The chain is built from TRBV27 and TRBJ1-5; 9 bases match TRBD1. The J segment lost 8 bases and the V segment lost 5 bases, leaving 7 bases of the junction unmatched. The CDR3 consists of 14 residues. CDR1 and CDR2 from the germline V gene are MNHEY and SMNVEV (reference sequence). The CDR3 DNA reads as TGTGCCAGCAGTCACAGGGGGCTAGGCGAGCCCCAGCATTTT. Protein product: CASSHRGLGEPQHF.

The chain carries TRBV7-2 and TRBJ2-3; 8 nucleotides match TRBD2. V was clipped by 1 base and J by 2 bases; unmatched bases: 5. CDR3 length equals 16 residues. Germline CDR1 and CDR2: SGHTA and FQGNSA. DNA for the CDR3: TGTGCCAGCAGCTTAGGTAGCGGGACCTTCACAGATACGCAGTATTTT. This encodes CASSLGSGTFTDTQYF.

The rearrangement links TRBV6-2 or TRBV6-3 to TRBJ1-5; D remains unclear. The germline CDR1 and CDR2 sequences are MNHEY and SVGEGT. V shed 2 bases and J shed 3 bases, with 11 bases lying between them. This CDR3 is 15 amino acids long. Here the CDR3 reads CASSYAQAPNQPQHF. The CDR3, as DNA: TGTGCCAGCAGTTACGCGCAGGCACCCAATCAGCCCCAGCATTTT.

The chain couples TRBV7-8 to TRBJ1-2; D might be TRBD1 (5 bases). CDR3 length equals 15 residues. V was pared by 4 bases and J by 4 bases, with 16 bases between. Germline V CDR1 and CDR2: SGHVS, FQNEAQ. CDR3 sequence (DNA): TGTGCCAGCAGCTCCCGGTCGGGGCTCTCCTATGGCTACACCTTC. Protein sequence: CASSSRSGLSYGYTF.

V usage is TRBV4-2 and J usage is TRBJ2-3; D unclear. CDR1 is LGHNA, CDR2 YNFKEQ, per germline. Trimming stripped 0 bases from V and 1 base from J, with 11 bases between. The CDR3 runs 16 residues. The CDR3 here is CASSQDLLVGTDTQYF. In DNA form, the CDR3 reads TGTGCCAGCAGCCAAGATCTGCTAGTAGGCACAGATACGCAGTATTTT.

V gene TRBV7-9 combines with J gene TRBJ2-1, with a possible D match to TRBD1 (6 bases). Germline-derived CDR1 and CDR2 are SEHNR and FQNEAQ (reference sequence). The CDR3 has 15 residues. V lost 5 bases and J lost 8, with 19 bases in between. DNA of the CDR3: TGTGCCAGCAGCCTTGGGTGGGGGCGCGTCGATGAGCAGTTCTTC. Translating gives CASSLGWGRVDEQFF.

The chain's CDR3 is CASSVRSGQETQYF. CDR3 DNA: TGTGCCAGCAGCGTAAGGAGCGGCCAAGAGACCCAGTACTTC. The chain joins TRBV9 to TRBJ2-5, with D tentatively TRBD2 (5 bases). Between the trimmed V and J ends, which lost 1 base and 1 base, there was a span of 8 bases. The CDR3 runs to 14 residues. Germline CDR1 is SGDLS and CDR2 is YYNGEE. Filled out from reference TRBV9 and TRBJ2-5, the complete variable domain reads DSGVTQTPKHLITATGQRVTLRCSPRSGDLSVYWYQQSLDQGLQFLIQYYNGEERAKGNILERFSAQQFPDLHSELNLSSLELGDSALYFCASSVRSGQETQYFGPGTRLLVL.